These T cell receptor beta chains were read from a single sample in a study of cytomegalovirus exposure and HLA in healthy donors. Some clones are missing from TCRdb's copy, which holds only in-frame ones; the method was immunoSEQ multiplex PCR. The sample includes 150,000 to 200,000 clones, around 84% of them seen just once. The specimen was PBMCs. The receptors stem from a middle-aged woman in good health and CMV-seronegative. Each CDR3 is given with its conserved first and last residue. A D gene is named only where the DNA matches it firmly. Where a row states a size, it is once, few, many or the class of an expanded clone; other rows omit it.

NA	TRBV2	NA	TRBJ1-5	CASSEDRQYQPQHF	TGTGCCAGCAGTGAGGACAGACAGTATCAGCCCCAGCATTTT
NA	TRBV12-2	NA	TRBJ2-1	CASRLTPLAGLSNEQFF	TGTGCAAGTCGCTTAACTCCCCTAGCGGGGTTAAGCAATGAGCAGTTCTTC
NA	TRBV19	TRBD1	TRBJ1-5	CASSIRGTRTDQPQHF	TGTGCCAGTAGTATCAGGGGGACACGAACAGATCAGCCCCAGCATTTT
NA	TRBV7-3	NA	TRBJ2-4	CASSWVGRGDIQYF	TGTGCCAGCAGCTGGGTGGGCAGGGGAGACATTCAGTACTTC
NA	TRBV7-6	NA	TRBJ2-6	CASSLLGSSGANVLTF	TGTGCCAGCAGCCTCCTTGGGAGCTCTGGGGCCAACGTCCTGACTTTC
NA	TRBV15	NA	TRBJ1-5	CATSRDQGRQGSNQPQHF	TGTGCCACCAGCAGAGACCAGGGAAGGCAGGGGAGCAATCAGCCCCAGCATTTT
few	TRBV19	TRBD2	TRBJ2-7	CASSLSGGTHYEQYF	TGTGCCAGTAGTTTAAGCGGGGGGACCCACTACGAGCAGTACTTC
NA	TRBV10-3	NA	TRBJ2-5	CAISVRQQETQYF	TGTGCCATCAGCGTTAGACAGCAAGAGACCCAGTACTTC
NA	TRBV6-1	TRBD1	TRBJ1-1	CASRDRQHEAFF	TGTGCCAGCAGGGACAGGCAACATGAAGCTTTCTTT
NA	TRBV5-4	TRBD2	TRBJ2-7	CASSFPGLAGGPAEQYF	TGTGCCAGCAGCTTCCCCGGCCTAGCGGGGGGGCCCGCCGAGCAGTACTTC
NA	TRBV5-5	TRBD1	TRBJ1-3	CASSPQGAGGNTIYF	TGTGCCAGCAGCCCCCAGGGGGCCGGGGGAAACACCATATATTTT
NA	TRBV18	NA	TRBJ2-3	CASSPPTAQGADTQYF	TGTGCCAGCTCACCACCTACTGCTCAGGGTGCAGATACGCAGTATTTT
NA	TRBV9	NA	TRBJ2-7	CASSVEGVSYEQYF	TGTGCCAGCAGCGTGGAGGGAGTATCCTACGAGCAGTACTTC
NA	TRBV2	TRBD2	TRBJ2-3	CASSDGSSGGRGTQYF	TGTGCCAGCAGTGACGGGTCTAGCGGGGGGCGAGGTACGCAGTATTTT
NA	TRBV5-1	TRBD1	TRBJ2-1	CASSSGQGHEQFF	TGCGCCAGCAGCAGTGGACAGGGGCATGAGCAGTTCTTC
NA	TRBV14	NA	TRBJ1-2	CASSPRGRTNYGYTF	TGTGCCAGCAGCCCCAGGGGACGGACTAACTATGGCTACACCTTC
NA	TRBV19	TRBD1	TRBJ2-2	CASSIQGLRAGELFF	TGTGCCAGTAGCATACAGGGGTTAAGAGCCGGGGAGCTGTTTTTT
NA	TRBV7-8	TRBD1	TRBJ2-3	CASSLDPGQVTDTQYF	TGTGCCAGCAGCTTAGACCCCGGACAGGTTACAGATACGCAGTATTTT
NA	TRBV6-1	TRBD1	TRBJ1-2	CASESDRGRYGYTF	TGTGCCAGCGAGTCGGACAGGGGGCGCTATGGCTACACCTTC
once	TRBV6-1	TRBD1	TRBJ2-7	CASEGQDFYEQYF	TGTGCCAGTGAAGGACAGGACTTCTACGAGCAGTACTTC
NA	TRBV6-1	NA	TRBJ1-1	CASIGQGAVLAFF	TGTGCCAGCATTGGGCAGGGCGCCGTTTTGGCTTTCTTT
few	TRBV5-8	TRBD1	TRBJ1-1	CASSPGQGITEAFF	TGTGCCAGCAGCCCGGGACAGGGGATCACTGAAGCTTTCTTT
NA	TRBV27	TRBD2	TRBJ2-3	CASRSGGPTDTQYF	TGTGCCAGCCGTAGCGGGGGGCCCACAGATACGCAGTATTTT
once	TRBV5-8	NA	TRBJ1-3	CASSLVWQVSGNTIYF	TGTGCCAGCAGCTTGGTGTGGCAGGTCTCTGGAAACACCATATATTTT
NA	TRBV7-9	NA	TRBJ1-6	CASSFSTGSDSPLHF	TGTGCCAGCAGCTTTAGTACAGGGTCTGACTCACCCCTCCACTTT
NA	TRBV7-9	NA	TRBJ1-4	CASSPEGGTNEKLFF	TGTGCCAGCAGCCCAGAGGGTGGGACTAATGAAAAACTGTTTTTT
once	TRBV10-2	TRBD1	TRBJ1-2	CASSGKRTGGGYGYTF	TGCGCCAGCAGTGGAAAGAGGACAGGGGGCGGCTATGGCTACACCTTC
NA	TRBV6-4	NA	TRBJ2-7	CARQRPGLIPPDYEQYF	TGTGCCAGACAGAGACCAGGGCTTATTCCCCCCGACTACGAGCAGTACTTC
few	TRBV9	TRBD2	TRBJ2-1	CASSPRLSTSGNEQFF	TGTGCCAGCAGCCCCCGTTTATCGACTAGCGGCAATGAGCAGTTCTTC
NA	TRBV27	TRBD2	TRBJ2-1	CASSYLAGGWAEQFF	TGTGCCAGCAGTTACCTAGCGGGGGGTTGGGCTGAGCAGTTCTTC
NA	TRBV18	NA	TRBJ2-5	CASSPGDRELARSQYF	TGTGCCAGCTCACCGGGAGACAGGGAACTAGCTAGGTCCCAGTACTTC
NA	TRBV5-1	NA	TRBJ2-7	CASSPTTGRVEQYF	TGCGCCAGCAGCCCAACCACAGGGCGGGTCGAGCAGTACTTC
NA	TRBV4-1	NA	TRBJ2-5	CASSQDGKTNQETQYF	TGCGCCAGCAGCCAAGACGGTAAAACTAACCAAGAGACCCAGTACTTC
NA	TRBV6-5	TRBD1	TRBJ2-7	CASSRTGAQEQYF	TGTGCCAGCAGTAGGACAGGGGCTCAGGAGCAGTACTTC
NA	TRBV19	NA	TRBJ1-6	CASSIGRASSYNSPLHF	TGTGCCAGTAGTATTGGGCGGGCGAGCTCCTATAATTCACCCCTCCACTTT
NA	TRBV5-4	NA	TRBJ1-2	CASSLFISEGDGYTF	TGTGCCAGCAGCTTGTTTATATCGGAGGGCGACGGCTACACCTTC
NA	TRBV5-6	NA	TRBJ1-2	CASSLVTEYGYTF	TGTGCCAGCAGCTTGGTTACAGAGTATGGCTACACCTTC
NA	TRBV25-1	TRBD2	TRBJ2-3	CASRGTTSSTDTQYF	TGTGCCAGCAGGGGGACTACCTCTAGCACAGATACGCAGTATTTT
NA	TRBV28	NA	TRBJ1-1	CASSLWDRPNTEAFF	TGTGCCAGCAGTTTATGGGACAGACCAAACACTGAAGCTTTCTTT
NA	TRBV19	NA	TRBJ2-3	CASRGRRNTDTQYF	TGTGCCAGTAGGGGCAGGCGAAACACAGATACGCAGTATTTT
once	TRBV28	NA	TRBJ1-2	CASSYSQNYGYTF	TGTGCCAGCAGTTATTCCCAAAACTATGGCTACACCTTC
NA	TRBV6-1	NA	TRBJ2-7	CASRLTVTHEQYF	TGTGCCAGCAGGTTGACAGTGACCCACGAGCAGTACTTC
NA	TRBV18	TRBD1	TRBJ2-6	CASSAPDRVGANVLTF	TGTGCCAGCTCAGCTCCAGACAGGGTTGGGGCCAACGTCCTGACTTTC
NA	TRBV5-6	NA	TRBJ2-1	CASSYYSRGGTGYHNEQFF	TGTGCCAGCAGCTACTACTCTCGCGGGGGGACAGGGTATCACAATGAGCAGTTCTTC
NA	TRBV18	TRBD1	TRBJ1-1	CASSPEGALAEAFF	TGTGCCAGCTCACCAGAGGGGGCGCTCGCTGAAGCTTTCTTT
NA	TRBV5-1	TRBD1	TRBJ2-3	CASSRTGTGITDTQYF	TGCGCCAGCAGCCGTACCGGGACAGGGATCACAGATACGCAGTATTTT
NA	TRBV28	TRBD2	TRBJ2-2	CASSLGGLGTGELFF	TGTGCCAGCAGCCTGGGGGGGTTGGGGACCGGGGAGCTGTTTTTT
NA	TRBV5-6	NA	TRBJ2-1	CASSPFRSEQFF	TGTGCCAGCAGCCCCTTTAGGAGTGAGCAGTTCTTC